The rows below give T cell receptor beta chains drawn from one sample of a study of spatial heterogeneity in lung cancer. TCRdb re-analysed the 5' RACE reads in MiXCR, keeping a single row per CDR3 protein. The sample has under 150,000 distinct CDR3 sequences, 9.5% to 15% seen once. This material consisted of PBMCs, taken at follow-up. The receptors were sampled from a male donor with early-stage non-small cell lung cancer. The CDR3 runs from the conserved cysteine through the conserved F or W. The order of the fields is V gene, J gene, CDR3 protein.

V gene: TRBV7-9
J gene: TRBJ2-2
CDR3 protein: CASSLEDRELFF

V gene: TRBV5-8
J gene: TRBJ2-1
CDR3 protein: CASSFGLAGPDEQFF

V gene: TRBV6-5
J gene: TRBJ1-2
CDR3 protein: CASRNTGEGYGYTF

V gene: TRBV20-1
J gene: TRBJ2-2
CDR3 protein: CSARDLLSGGNTGELFF

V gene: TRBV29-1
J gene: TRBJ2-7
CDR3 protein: CSVLGDSIYEQYF

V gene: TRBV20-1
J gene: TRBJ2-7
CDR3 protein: CSASRGYSYEQYF

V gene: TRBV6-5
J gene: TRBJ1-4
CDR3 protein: CASSYSGGGEKLFF

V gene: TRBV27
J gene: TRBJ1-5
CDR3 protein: CASSSRVGNQPQHF

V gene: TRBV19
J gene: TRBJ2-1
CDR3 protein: CASSLAGGIDEQFF

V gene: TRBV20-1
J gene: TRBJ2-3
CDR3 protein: CSASTSGGTYTQYF

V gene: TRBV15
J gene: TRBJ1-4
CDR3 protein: CATSRWTVYNEKLFF

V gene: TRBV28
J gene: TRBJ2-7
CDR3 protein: CASKRGQLSYEQYF

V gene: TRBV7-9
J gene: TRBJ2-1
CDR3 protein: CASSRTGTGNINEQFF

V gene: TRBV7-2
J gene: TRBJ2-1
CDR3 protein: CASSQRLAGTYNEQFF

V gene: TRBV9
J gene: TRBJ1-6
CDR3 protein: CASSPELGSPLHF

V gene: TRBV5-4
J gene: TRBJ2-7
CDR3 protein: CASSKDTEQYF

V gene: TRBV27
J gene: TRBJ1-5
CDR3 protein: CASSLSDRPNQPQHF

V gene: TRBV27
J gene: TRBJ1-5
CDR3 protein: CASTPAAGWDQPQHF

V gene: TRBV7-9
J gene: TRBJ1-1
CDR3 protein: CASSLAQGHLNTEAFF

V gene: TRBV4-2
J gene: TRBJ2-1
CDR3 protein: CASSQVWVENNEQFF

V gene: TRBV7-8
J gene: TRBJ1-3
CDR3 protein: CASSPRTRGGNTIYF

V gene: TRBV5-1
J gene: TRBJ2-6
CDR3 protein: CASSLRDRGTTGANVLTF

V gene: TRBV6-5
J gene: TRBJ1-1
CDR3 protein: CASSFGTSEAFF

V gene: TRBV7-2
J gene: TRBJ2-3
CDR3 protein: CASSLEGITQYF

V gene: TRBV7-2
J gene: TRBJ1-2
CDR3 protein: CASSSLGSYYGYTF

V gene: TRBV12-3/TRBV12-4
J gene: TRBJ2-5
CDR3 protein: CASSGDSGVETQYF

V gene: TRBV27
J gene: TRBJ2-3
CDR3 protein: CASSRRRTGSTDTQYF

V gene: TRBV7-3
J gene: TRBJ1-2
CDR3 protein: CASSLMGGQSIPYTF

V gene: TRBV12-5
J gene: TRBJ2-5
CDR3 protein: CASGLGLAGARGETQYF

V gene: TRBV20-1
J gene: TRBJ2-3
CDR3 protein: CSARGLAGYTDTQYF

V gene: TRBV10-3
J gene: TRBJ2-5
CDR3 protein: CAISESLAGKETQYF

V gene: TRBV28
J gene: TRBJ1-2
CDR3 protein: CASRLRGRSNGYTF

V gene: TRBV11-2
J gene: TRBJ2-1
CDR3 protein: CASSLYPNSDNEQFF

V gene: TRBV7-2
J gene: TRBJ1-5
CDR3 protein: CASSPTGANQPQHF

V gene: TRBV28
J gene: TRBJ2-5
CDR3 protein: CASSPGGQGRKTQYF

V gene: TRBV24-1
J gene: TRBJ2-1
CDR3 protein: CATSARDRGTYNEQFF

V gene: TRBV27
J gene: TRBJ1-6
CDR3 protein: CASGPQGAMDSPLHF

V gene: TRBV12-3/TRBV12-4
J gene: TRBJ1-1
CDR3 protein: CASAFRHEAFF

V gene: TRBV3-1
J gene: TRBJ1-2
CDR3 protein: CASSQGGPNGYTF

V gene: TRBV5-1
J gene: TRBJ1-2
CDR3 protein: CASSLVARDYGYTF

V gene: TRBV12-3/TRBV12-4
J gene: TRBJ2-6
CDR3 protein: CASMGLANVLTF

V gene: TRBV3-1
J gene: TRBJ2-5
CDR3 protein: CASSRMTDQETQYF

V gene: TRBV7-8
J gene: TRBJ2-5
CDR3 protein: CASSPLGGSQETQYF

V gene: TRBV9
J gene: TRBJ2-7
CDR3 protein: CASSPPWAPSGYEQYF

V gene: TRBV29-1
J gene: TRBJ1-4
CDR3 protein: CSVLGQEGAEKLFF

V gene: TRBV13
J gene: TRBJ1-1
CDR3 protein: CASSLATRKAFF

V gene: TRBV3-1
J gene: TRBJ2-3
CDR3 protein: CASSLPGTGTDTQYF

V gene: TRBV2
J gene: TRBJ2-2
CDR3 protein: CASTEQGTNTGELFF

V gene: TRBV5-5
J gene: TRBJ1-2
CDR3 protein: CASRPTGNYGYTF